What follows describes a single T cell receptor (beta chain). Its specific antigen is unknown. Within one base of it there is no much larger clone, and no base qualities were kept. Each collaborating institution followed its own protocols to collect whole blood in K2EDTA tubes. For TCRbeta analysis, collaborator samples were shipped as frozen whole blood, as isolated PBMCs, or as DNA extracted from either sample type. The data were taken from a study of blood T cell repertoires in COVID-19 (dated by TCRdb to 2018 to 2020). Study-wide context: Collaborator samples came from the United States, Italy and Spain and covered acute and convalescent phases of COVID-19. The dataset comprised deeply sampled blood TCRbeta repertoires from subjects exposed to, actively infected with, or recovered from COVID-19. Where HLA class I and class II types were available, the types were taken from metadata supplied by the sample provider, not from assay-based typing. The repertoires were made available in a free public database intended to serve as a resource for research on the immune response to SARS-CoV-2. Samples were obtained from the ongoing ImmuneRACE study (first 160 participants) and from about 1,300 subjects provided by 6 global collaborators. The prospective study material was composed of cDNA or gDNA derived from T cells, B-cell-depleted T cells, or PBMCs. A de-identified subject ID, COVID-19 status, age in years and sex were almost always included in the sample metadata. General study outcomes and caveats: The amount of clinical and demographic metadata varied by source and participant and was provided uncurated.

Between the V and J ends, shortened by 2 bases and 3 bases respectively, the junction contains 8 bases. From the cysteine through the phenylalanine, the CDR3 covers 14 amino acids. Of the read, only the CDR3 DNA is kept; its 42 bases are in frame from base 1. CDR1 SGHDT and CDR2 YYEEEE are derived from the germline V gene. The immunoSEQ Assay, a bias-controlled multiplex PCR, was used to amplify TCRbeta CDR3 regions from genomic DNA. Under the source paper's analysis protocol: The number of nucleated cells in each sample was estimated by amplification of reference gene primers within the assay. To quantify the absolute abundance of each unique TCRbeta CDR3 rearrangement, sequence reads were collapsed and filtered. For each sample, productive Simpson clonality was calculated as the square root of Simpson's diversity index across productive rearrangements. TCRdb mirrors the immuneACCESS table, restricted to in-frame sequences. Some clones are absent from its copies; in checked studies, under half trace to an unresolved V gene, and the reason for the others is unknown. V and J calls and clone size are those listed in that table; D and trimming were worked out from the DNA. Present in this sample are tens of thousands of clones, around 87% of which were seen just once. The top ten clonotypes cover about 15% of the sample.

The source material was peripheral blood. The rearranged segments are TRBV5-6 and TRBJ1-4, with the D gene call left open. The sequence came from a male donor with acute or convalescent COVID-19. The CDR3 corresponds to CASSFGEANEKLFF. The nucleotide sequence reads as follows: TGTGCCAGCAGCTTCGGGGAGGCTAATGAAAAACTGTTTTTT.